Shown below are 26 T cell receptor beta chains from a single sample sequenced in a study of beta chain features in type 1 diabetes. Investigators reverse transcribed all isolated RNA, so they sequenced expressed TCRB transcripts. Assay used: immunoSEQ multiplex PCR; TCRdb lists only in-frame clones, some missing. Among around 320,000 clones listed, 13% to 15% were seen once. The sample was central memory CD4+ T cells from blood. Receptors were obtained from a man aged 30 to 39 in good health.

The genes are TRBV5-1 and TRBJ2-5; tentative D call: TRBD2 (5 bases). There are 14 residues in the CDR3. The V end lost 0 bases, the J end lost 3 bases, and 9 bases lay between the germline ends. CDR1 and CDR2 (germline): SGHRS, YFSETQ. CDR3 nucleotide sequence: TGCGCCAGCAGCTTGGCCGGGAAGAAAGAGACCCAGTACTTC. As protein: CASSLAGKKETQYF.

The V call is TRBV28, the J call TRBJ1-5, with 7 bases aligning to TRBD1. This CDR3 region has 15 residues. Per germline, CDR1 MDHEN and CDR2 SYDVKM. V shed 5 bases and J 0 bases; nucleotides not matched to a gene: 4. The CDR3, as DNA: TGTGCCAGCAGTGGGGGGGACAGTAGCAATCAGCCCCAGCATTTT. Translating gives CASSGGDSSNQPQHF.

The chain employs TRBV5-4 and TRBJ2-1; 9 bases align to TRBD2. Per the germline V gene, CDR1 is SGHNT and CDR2 is YYREEE (reference sequence). The length of the CDR3 is 17 residues. V dropped 4 bases and J dropped 5; count of bases not matched to a gene: 13. The CDR3 reads CASSPPRSGGTHNEQFF. CDR3 nucleotide sequence: TGTGCCAGCAGCCCTCCCCGGAGCGGGGGGACCCACAATGAGCAGTTCTTC.

This clone was counted a single time. One end of the junction varies from germline; a read error may be responsible. This sequence joins TRBV7-2 and TRBJ2-2; a weak D match, TRBD2 (5 bases). This CDR3 comprises 14 residues. Germline-derived CDR1 and CDR2 are SGHTA and FQGNSA. CDR3 DNA sequence: TGTGCCAGCAGCAGCAGCGGTACTTTCGGGGAGCCGTTTTTT. Translating gives CASSSSGTFGEPFF.

CDR3 nucleotide sequence: TGTGCCAGCAGCTTAGGGGGTCTACCTCCCAACAATGAGCAGTTCTTC. Residues: CASSLGGLPPNNEQFF. V gene TRBV7-9 combines with J gene TRBJ2-1; D is ambiguous. Trimming removed 1 base from V and 5 bases from J, with 15 bases in between. The CDR3 runs to 16 residues. In germline, CDR1 is SEHNR, CDR2 FQNEAQ (reference sequence).

The chain couples TRBV15 to TRBJ2-7; 11 positions agree with TRBD1. The CDR3 is made up of 14 amino acids. The V segment lost 8 bases and the J segment 3 bases; nucleotides outside the gene matches: 6. The V gene's germline CDR1 is LNHNV and CDR2 YYDKDF (reference sequence). The CDR3, as DNA: TGTGCCACCTCCCCCGGGACAGGGGGCTACGAGCAGTACTTC. It yields the protein CATSPGTGGYEQYF.

The V call is TRBV2, the J call TRBJ1-2, with no clear D. Germline loops: CDR1 SNHLY, CDR2 FYNNEI. The CDR3 has 14 amino acids. V shed 8 bases and J shed 10 bases, with 23 bases lying between them. CDR3 sequence: CASAGKGSQHDYTF. CDR3 bases: TGTGCCAGCGCGGGGAAAGGATCACAACATGACTACACCTTC.

A few counts support this clone. The J gene is TRBJ2-5, the V gene TRBV5-1; 9 positions agree with TRBD1. V was clipped by 5 bases and J by 3 bases; unmatched bases: 5. CDR1 is SGHRS and CDR2 is YFSETQ in the germline V gene. The CDR3 consists of 14 residues. CDR3 in amino acids: CASRMGTGKETQYF. The CDR3 bases are TGCGCCAGCAGGATGGGGACAGGGAAAGAGACCCAGTACTTC.

This clone was detected a few times. The chain has TRBV7-8 and TRBJ1-1; a possible D gene is TRBD1 (6 bases). Deletions cut 5 bases from V and 5 bases from J, with 18 bases between. Looked up from germline, CDR1 is SGHVS and CDR2 is FQNEAQ. The CDR3 consists of 15 residues. Written as DNA, the CDR3 is TGTGCCAGCAGCGCCCCGACAGGAGTAGGTACTGAAGCTTTCTTT. It specifies CASSAPTGVGTEAFF.

This clone has a handful of counts. V is TRBV7-9 and J is TRBJ1-3; TRBD1 matches 8 bases. The CDR3 spans 14 residues. Trimming cost V 4 bases and J 8 bases; bases outside gene matches: 7. CDR1 SEHNR and CDR2 FQNEAQ come from the germline V gene (reference sequence). The CDR3 nucleotides are TGTGCCAGCAGCTCGGGACAGGTCTTAGACACCATATATTTT. Its protein is CASSSGQVLDTIYF.

This clone was picked up a small number of times. This sequence joins TRBV5-4 and TRBJ2-1; 7 bases are a match to TRBD1. The germline gives CDR1 SGHNT, CDR2 YYREEE (reference sequence). V lost 0 bases and J lost 6; bases outside the gene matches: 9. The CDR3 extends over 16 amino acids. The CDR3 loop is CASSLASGTDTNEQFF. The CDR3 nucleotides are TGTGCCAGCAGCTTGGCGTCCGGGACAGATACCAATGAGCAGTTCTTC.

The chain carries TRBV14 and TRBJ2-5, with D maybe TRBD2 (5 bases). CDR3 size: 13 residues. Trimming stripped 3 bases from V and 4 bases from J, with 9 bases between. Germline V gene sequence: CDR1 SGHDN, CDR2 FVKESK. CDR3 sequence reads: CASSQGSIETQYF. CDR3 sequence (DNA): TGTGCCAGCAGCCAGGGGAGTATAGAGACCCAGTACTTC.

This clone appeared a few times. The chain links TRBV15 to TRBJ1-5, with D possibly TRBD1 on 6 matching bases. Germline V gives CDR1 LNHNV, CDR2 YYDKDF (reference sequence). The CDR3 is 15 residues long. V lost 4 bases to trimming and J lost 9 bases, with 19 bases between them. The CDR3 sequence is CATSTAGRPGAPQHF. The CDR3 DNA is TGTGCCACCAGCACCGCAGGTCGCCCGGGGGCGCCCCAGCATTTT.

This chain joins TRBV5-4 and TRBJ2-5; TRBD1 is a possible D gene (6 bases). This CDR3 is built from 15 residues. V was pared by 2 bases and J by 2 bases, with 13 bases between. Germline CDR1 is SGHNT and CDR2 is YYREEE (reference sequence). CDR3 sequence reads: CASSFQQGPQETQYF. Written as DNA, the CDR3 is TGTGCCAGCAGCTTTCAACAGGGCCCACAAGAGACCCAGTACTTC.

This clone was counted a few times. The chain combines TRBV30 with TRBJ1-2, with D perhaps TRBD1 (5 bases). The CDR3 is made up of 12 amino acids. The V gene lost 4 bases and the J gene lost 4 bases, with 10 bases spanning the gap. Germline values: CDR1 GTSNPN, CDR2 SVGIG (reference sequence). The DNA of the CDR3 is TGTGCCTGGACGGTGGGGCTCTATGGCTACACCTTC. Translation: CAWTVGLYGYTF.

V usage is TRBV5-5 and J usage is TRBJ2-7, with TRBD2 matching over 10 bases. With 4 bases clipped from V and 2 bases from J, the junction kept 3 bases outside the gene matches. There are 14 residues in the CDR3. Germline CDR1 and CDR2: SGHKS and YYEKEE (reference sequence). CDR3 loop: CASSGLAGAYEQYF. CDR3 nucleotide sequence: TGTGCCAGCAGCGGTCTAGCGGGGGCCTACGAGCAGTACTTC.

Only a few counts were recorded for this clone. The chain recombines TRBV19 with TRBJ2-1, with D possibly matching TRBD1 (6 bases). The V end was cut by 3 bases, the J end by 8 bases, with 11 bases between. The length of the CDR3 is 13 residues. The germline CDR1 and CDR2 sequences are LNHDA and SQIVND (reference sequence). The CDR3 region is CASSIRGGDEQFF. CDR3 bases: TGTGCCAGTAGTATTCGTGGGGGCGATGAGCAGTTCTTC.

This clone has only a few counts. The chain joins TRBV6-4 to TRBJ2-7, with a weak D call TRBD1 (6 bases). The CDR3 has 15 amino acids. Germline CDR1 is MRHNA and CDR2 is SNTAGT. V dropped 7 bases and J dropped 0 bases, with 16 bases sitting between them. CDR3 in DNA: TGTGCCAGCACCGATCGGGACACGAGCTCCTACGAGCAGTACGTC. Its protein product is CASTDRDTSSYEQYV.

The chain employs TRBV29-1 and TRBJ1-1, with D tentatively TRBD1 (6 bases). The germline gives CDR1 SQVTM, CDR2 ANQGSEA. This CDR3 is 12 amino acids long. Trimming left V 5 bases short and J 4 bases short, with 11 bases between. In nucleotides, the CDR3 is TGCAGCGTTTGGGGGGGGCCCACTGAAGCTTTCTTT. This translates into CSVWGGPTEAFF. Using reference TRBV29-1 and TRBJ1-1 for the parts outside the CDR3, the full variable domain is SAVISQKPSRDICQRGTSLTIQCQVDSQVTMMFWYRQQPGQSLTLIATANQGSEATYESGFVIDKFPISRPNLTFSTLTVSNMSPEDSSIYLCSVWGGPTEAFFGQGTRLTVV.

This clone was observed a handful of times. This chain connects TRBV7-9 to TRBJ1-3; D perhaps matches TRBD1 (6 bases). V lost 8 bases and J 9 bases, leaving 20 bases between the germline ends. The CDR3 runs to 14 residues. Germline loops: CDR1 SEHNR, CDR2 FQNEAQ (reference sequence). Here the CDR3 reads CASSGGREESTIYF. For the CDR3, the DNA is TGTGCCAGCTCCGGGGGCAGGGAAGAGAGCACCATATATTTT.

The rearrangement uses TRBV6-6 and TRBJ2-4, with 13 nucleotides matching TRBD2. V shed 6 bases and J 6 bases; nucleotides not matched to a gene: 8. Per the germline V gene, CDR1 is MNHNY and CDR2 is SVGAGI (reference sequence). This CDR3 is 16 amino acids long. In nucleotides, the CDR3 is TGTGCCAGCAGCCCACCGGGACTAGCGGGGAGAAACATTCAGTACTTC. Amino acids: CASSPPGLAGRNIQYF.

This chain joins TRBV19 and TRBJ2-2; 7 bases map to TRBD1. In germline, CDR1 is LNHDA, CDR2 SQIVND (reference sequence). The V and J ends lost 6 bases and 2 bases, in that order; junction bases with no gene match: 15. The CDR3 sequence is 18 residues long. This CDR3 is CASSSTGVGSPNTGELFF. The CDR3 DNA reads TGTGCCAGTAGCTCAACAGGGGTGGGTTCCCCAAACACCGGGGAGCTGTTTTTT.

In its sample, this clone was seen a few times. The chain uses TRBV5-1 and TRBJ2-6; TRBD1 might be the D (5 bases). From germline, CDR1 is SGHRS and CDR2 YFSETQ. V shed 1 base and J shed 4 bases, with 12 bases lying between them. The CDR3 sequence is 16 residues long. The chain's CDR3 is CASSLWGHLGANVLTF. The CDR3 nucleotides are TGCGCCAGCAGCTTGTGGGGCCACCTGGGGGCCAACGTCCTGACTTTC.

V gene TRBV13 combines with J gene TRBJ1-3; TRBD1 is a possible D gene (6 bases). Germline V gene data show CDR1 as PRHDT and CDR2 as FYEKMQ (reference sequence). V was shortened by 0 bases and J by 1 base, with 10 bases between the two germline ends. The CDR3 is 16 residues long. CDR3 sequence reads: CASSLGLTGSGNTIYF. Here the CDR3 DNA reads TGTGCCAGCAGCTTAGGGTTAACAGGGTCTGGAAACACCATATATTTT.

Only a few counts were recorded for this clone. This chain uses TRBV10-3 with TRBJ1-2, with 11 bases aligning to TRBD1. Germline lookup yields CDR1 ENHRY and CDR2 SYGVKD. The trim removed 9 bases at V and 5 bases at J, leaving 11 bases unmatched. There are 15 residues in the CDR3. DNA of the CDR3: TGTGCCATTGGGGCCCGGGACAGGGGGGAATATGGCTACACCTTC. Its protein product is CAIGARDRGEYGYTF.

In regard to this clone: Other DNA sequences in the sample encode the same CDR3. The CDR3, as DNA: TGTGCCAGCAGCTCCTACCAAGAGACCCAGTACTTC. It translates to CASSSYQETQYF. The genes are TRBV7-2 and TRBJ2-5, with D uncertain. Trimming took off 4 bases at V and 0 bases at J, with 3 bases between the two ends. The CDR3 loop spans 12 amino acids. CDR1 SGHTA and CDR2 FQGNSA come from the germline V gene.